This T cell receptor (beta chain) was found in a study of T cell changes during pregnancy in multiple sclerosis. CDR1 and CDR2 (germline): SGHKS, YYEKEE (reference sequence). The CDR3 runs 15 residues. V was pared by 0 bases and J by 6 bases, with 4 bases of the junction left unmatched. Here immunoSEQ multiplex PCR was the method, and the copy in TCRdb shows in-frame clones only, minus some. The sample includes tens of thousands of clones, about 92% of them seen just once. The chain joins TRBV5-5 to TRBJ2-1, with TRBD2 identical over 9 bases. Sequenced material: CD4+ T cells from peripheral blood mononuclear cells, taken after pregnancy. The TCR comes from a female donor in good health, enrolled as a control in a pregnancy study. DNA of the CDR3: TGTGCCAGCAGCTTGGATAGCGGGAGCTTCAATGAGCAGTTCTTC. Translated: CASSLDSGSFNEQFF.